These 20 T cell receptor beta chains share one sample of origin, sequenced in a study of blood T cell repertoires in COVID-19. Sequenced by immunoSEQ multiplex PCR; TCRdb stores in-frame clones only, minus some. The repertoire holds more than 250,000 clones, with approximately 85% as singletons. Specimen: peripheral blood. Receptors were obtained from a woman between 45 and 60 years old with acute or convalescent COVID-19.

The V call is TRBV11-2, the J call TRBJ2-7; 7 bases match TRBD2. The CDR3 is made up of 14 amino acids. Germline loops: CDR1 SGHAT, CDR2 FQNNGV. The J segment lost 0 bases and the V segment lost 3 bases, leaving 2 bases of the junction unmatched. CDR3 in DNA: TGTGCCAGCAGCTTGGGGGACTACTCCTACGAGCAGTACTTC. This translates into CASSLGDYSYEQYF.

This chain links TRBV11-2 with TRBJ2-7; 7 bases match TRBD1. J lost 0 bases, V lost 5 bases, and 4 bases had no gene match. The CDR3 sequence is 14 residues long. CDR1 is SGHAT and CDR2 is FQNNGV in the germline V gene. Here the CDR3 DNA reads TGTGCCAGCAGCGACGGGGACAGCTCCTACGAGCAGTACTTC. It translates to CASSDGDSSYEQYF.

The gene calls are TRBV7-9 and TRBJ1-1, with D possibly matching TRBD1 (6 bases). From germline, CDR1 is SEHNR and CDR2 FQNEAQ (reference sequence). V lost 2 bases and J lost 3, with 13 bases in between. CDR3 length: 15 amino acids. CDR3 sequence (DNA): TGTGCCAGCAGCTTACTTATAGGACAGTACACTGAAGCTTTCTTT. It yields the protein CASSLLIGQYTEAFF.

The CDR3 reads CASSSLRVYEQYF. The DNA of the CDR3 is TGTGCCAGCAGCTCGCTTCGGGTCTACGAGCAGTACTTC. The chain carries TRBV7-2 and TRBJ2-7; D unresolved. This CDR3 contains 13 residues. Trimming removed 4 bases at V and 3 bases at J, with 10 bases between. Germline CDR1 and CDR2: SGHTA and FQGNSA.

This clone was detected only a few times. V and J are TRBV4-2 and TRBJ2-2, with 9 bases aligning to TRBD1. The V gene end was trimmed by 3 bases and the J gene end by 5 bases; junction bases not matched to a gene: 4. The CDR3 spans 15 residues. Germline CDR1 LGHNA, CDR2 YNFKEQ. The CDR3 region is CASSQAGTGTGELFF. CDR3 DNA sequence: TGTGCCAGCAGCCAGGCCGGGACAGGGACCGGGGAGCTGTTTTTT.

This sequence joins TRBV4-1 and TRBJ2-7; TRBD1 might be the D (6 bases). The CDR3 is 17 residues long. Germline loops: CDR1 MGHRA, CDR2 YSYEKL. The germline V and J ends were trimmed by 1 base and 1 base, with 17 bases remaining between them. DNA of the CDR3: TGCGCCAGCAGCCAAGCCCCCAAGTGGGGGCCTTCCTACGAGCAGTACTTC. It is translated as CASSQAPKWGPSYEQYF.

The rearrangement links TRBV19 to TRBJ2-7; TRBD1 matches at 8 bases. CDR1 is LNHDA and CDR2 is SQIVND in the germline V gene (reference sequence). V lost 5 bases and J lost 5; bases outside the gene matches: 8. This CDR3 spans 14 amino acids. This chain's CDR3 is CASSRPDRADEQYF. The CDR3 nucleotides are TGTGCCAGTAGTCGACCGGACAGGGCCGACGAGCAGTACTTC.

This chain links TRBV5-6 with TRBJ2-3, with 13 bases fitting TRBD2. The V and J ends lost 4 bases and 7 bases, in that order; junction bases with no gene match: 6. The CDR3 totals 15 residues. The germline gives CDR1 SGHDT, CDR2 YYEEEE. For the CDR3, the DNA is TGTGCCAGCAGCCAACTAGCGGGAGGGCCGTATACGCAGTATTTT. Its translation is CASSQLAGGPYTQYF. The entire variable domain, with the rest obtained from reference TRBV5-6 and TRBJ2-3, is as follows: DAGVTQSPTHLIKTRGQQVTLRCSPKSGHDTVSWYQQALGQGPQFIFQYYEEEERQRGNFPDRFSGHQFPNYSSELNVNALLLGDSALYLCASSQLAGGPYTQYFGPGTRLTVL.

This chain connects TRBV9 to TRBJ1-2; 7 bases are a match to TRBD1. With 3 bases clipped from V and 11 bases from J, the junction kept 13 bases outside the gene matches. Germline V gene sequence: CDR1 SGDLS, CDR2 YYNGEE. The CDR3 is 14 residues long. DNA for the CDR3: TGTGCCAGCAGCGACCGGGTCGGACAGGCCTTATACACCTTC. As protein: CASSDRVGQALYTF.

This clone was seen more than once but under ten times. The CDR3 bases are TGTGCCTGGAAACGGGACAGGGGAAACTACGAGCAGTACTTC. Protein product: CAWKRDRGNYEQYF. This chain connects TRBV30 to TRBJ2-7; the match to TRBD1 covers 10 bases. Germline trimming cut 4 bases from V and 3 bases from J; bases unmatched to any gene: 6. The CDR3 sequence is 14 residues long. The germline V gene encodes CDR1 GTSNPN and CDR2 SVGIG (reference sequence). The full variable domain, completed using reference TRBV30 and TRBJ2-7, is SQTIHQWPATLVQPVGSPLSLECTVEGTSNPNLYWYRQAAGRGLQLLFYSVGIGQISSEVPQNLSASRPQDRQFILSSKKLLLSDSGFYLCAWKRDRGNYEQYFGPGTRLTVT.

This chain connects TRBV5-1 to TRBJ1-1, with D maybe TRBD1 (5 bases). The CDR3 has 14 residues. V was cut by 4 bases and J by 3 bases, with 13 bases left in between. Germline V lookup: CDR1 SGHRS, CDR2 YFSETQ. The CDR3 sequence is CASSLGHRYTEAFF. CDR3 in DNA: TGCGCCAGCAGCCTAGGACACCGGTACACTGAAGCTTTCTTT.

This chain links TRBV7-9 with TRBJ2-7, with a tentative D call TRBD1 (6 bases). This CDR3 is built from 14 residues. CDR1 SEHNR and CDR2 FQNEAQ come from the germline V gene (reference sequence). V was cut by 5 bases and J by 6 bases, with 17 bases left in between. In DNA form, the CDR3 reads TGTGCCAGCAGCCGGACAGTCGCCGGGGTCGAGCAGTACTTC. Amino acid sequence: CASSRTVAGVEQYF.

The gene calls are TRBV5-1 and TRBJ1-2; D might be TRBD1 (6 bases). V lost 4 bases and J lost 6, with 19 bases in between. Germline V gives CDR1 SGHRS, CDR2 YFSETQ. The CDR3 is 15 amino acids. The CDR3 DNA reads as TGCGCCAGCAGCCCTGACAGGTTCCAGAGGCATGGCTACACCTTC. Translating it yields CASSPDRFQRHGYTF.

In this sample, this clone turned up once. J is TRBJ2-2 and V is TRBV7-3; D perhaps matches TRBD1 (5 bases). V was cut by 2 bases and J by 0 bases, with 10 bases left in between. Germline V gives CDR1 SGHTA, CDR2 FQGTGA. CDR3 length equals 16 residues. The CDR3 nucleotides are TGTGCCAGCAGCTTACAGGGCACGGCGAACACCGGGGAGCTGTTTTTT. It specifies CASSLQGTANTGELFF.

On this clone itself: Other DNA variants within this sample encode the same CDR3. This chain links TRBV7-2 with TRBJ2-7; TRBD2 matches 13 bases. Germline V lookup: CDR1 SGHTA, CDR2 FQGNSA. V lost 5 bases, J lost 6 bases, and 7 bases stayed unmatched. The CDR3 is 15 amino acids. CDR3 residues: CASSPGLAGVGEQYF. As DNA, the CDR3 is TGTGCCAGCAGCCCTGGACTAGCGGGAGTTGGCGAGCAGTACTTC.

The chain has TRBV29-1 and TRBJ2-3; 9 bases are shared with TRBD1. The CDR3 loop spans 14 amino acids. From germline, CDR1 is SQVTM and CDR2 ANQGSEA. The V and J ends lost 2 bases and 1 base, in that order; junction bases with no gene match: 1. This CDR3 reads CSVERDRGTDTQYF. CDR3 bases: TGCAGCGTTGAACGGGACAGGGGCACAGATACGCAGTATTTT.

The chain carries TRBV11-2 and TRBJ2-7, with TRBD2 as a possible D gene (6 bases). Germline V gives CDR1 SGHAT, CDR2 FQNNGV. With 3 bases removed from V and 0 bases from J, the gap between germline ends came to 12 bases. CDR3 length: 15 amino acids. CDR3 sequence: CASSLGGYSSYEQYF. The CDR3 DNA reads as TGTGCCAGCAGCTTGGGAGGATATAGCTCCTACGAGCAGTACTTC. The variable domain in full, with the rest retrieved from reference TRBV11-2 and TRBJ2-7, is EAGVAQSPRYKIIEKRQSVAFWCNPISGHATLYWYQQILGQGPKLLIQFQNNGVVDDSQLPKDRFSAERLKGVDSTLKIQPAKLEDSAVYLCASSLGGYSSYEQYFGPGTRLTVT.

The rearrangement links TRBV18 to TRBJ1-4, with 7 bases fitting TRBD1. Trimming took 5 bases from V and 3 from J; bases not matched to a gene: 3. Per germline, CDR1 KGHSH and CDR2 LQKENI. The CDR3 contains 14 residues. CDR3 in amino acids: CASSDQGANEKLFF. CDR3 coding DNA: TGTGCCAGCTCAGACCAGGGGGCTAATGAAAAACTGTTTTTT.

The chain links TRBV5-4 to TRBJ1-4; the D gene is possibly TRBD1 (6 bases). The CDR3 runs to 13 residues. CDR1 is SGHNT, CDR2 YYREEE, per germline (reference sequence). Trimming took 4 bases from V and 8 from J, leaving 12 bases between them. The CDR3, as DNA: TGTGCCAGCAGCACAGACAGGAGCGAAAAACTGTTTTTT. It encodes CASSTDRSEKLFF.

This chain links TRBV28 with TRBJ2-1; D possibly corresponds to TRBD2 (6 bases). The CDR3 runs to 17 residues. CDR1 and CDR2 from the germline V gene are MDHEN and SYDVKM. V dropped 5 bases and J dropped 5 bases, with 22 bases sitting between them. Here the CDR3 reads CASSPIGPAGIDNEQFF. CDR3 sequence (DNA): TGTGCCAGCAGTCCCATAGGCCCGGCGGGAATTGACAATGAGCAGTTCTTC.